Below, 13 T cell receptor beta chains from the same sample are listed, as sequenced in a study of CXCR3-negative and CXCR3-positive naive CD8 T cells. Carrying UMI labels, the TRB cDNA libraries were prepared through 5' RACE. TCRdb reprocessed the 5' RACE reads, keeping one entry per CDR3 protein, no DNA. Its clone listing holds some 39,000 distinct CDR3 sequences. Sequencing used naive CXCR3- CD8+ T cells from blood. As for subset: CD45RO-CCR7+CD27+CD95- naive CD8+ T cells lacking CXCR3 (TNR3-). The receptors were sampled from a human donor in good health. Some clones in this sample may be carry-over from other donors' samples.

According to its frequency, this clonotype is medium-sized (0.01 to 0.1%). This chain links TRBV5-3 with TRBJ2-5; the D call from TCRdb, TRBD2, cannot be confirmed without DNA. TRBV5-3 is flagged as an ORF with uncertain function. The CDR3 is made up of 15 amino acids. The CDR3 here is CARSYLFEGLETQYF.

CDR3 in amino acids: CAGQGGVNSPLHF. This rearrangement joins TRBV7-9 to TRBJ1-6; TCRdb lists TRBD1, though no DNA is available to test this call. The length of the CDR3 is 13 residues. Germline CDR1 SEHNR, CDR2 FQNEAQ (reference sequence).

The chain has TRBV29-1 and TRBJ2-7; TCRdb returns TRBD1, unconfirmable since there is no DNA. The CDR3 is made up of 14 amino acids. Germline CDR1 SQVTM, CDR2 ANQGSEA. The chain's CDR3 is CSVFGTGGAYEQYF.

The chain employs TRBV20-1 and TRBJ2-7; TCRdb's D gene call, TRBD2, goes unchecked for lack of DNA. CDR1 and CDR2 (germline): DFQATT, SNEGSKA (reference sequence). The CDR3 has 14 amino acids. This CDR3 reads CSASQPSGIREQYF.

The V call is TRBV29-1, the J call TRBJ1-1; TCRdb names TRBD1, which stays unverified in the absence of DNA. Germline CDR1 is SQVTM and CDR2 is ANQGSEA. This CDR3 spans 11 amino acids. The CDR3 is CSVEQGTEAFF.

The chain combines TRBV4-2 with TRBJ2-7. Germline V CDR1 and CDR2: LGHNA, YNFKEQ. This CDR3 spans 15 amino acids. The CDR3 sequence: CASSQVIGLGYEQYF.

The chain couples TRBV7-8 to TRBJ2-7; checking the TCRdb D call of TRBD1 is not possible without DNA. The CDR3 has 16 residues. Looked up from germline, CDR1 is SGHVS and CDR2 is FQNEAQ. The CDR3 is CASSLASAGGSYEQYF.

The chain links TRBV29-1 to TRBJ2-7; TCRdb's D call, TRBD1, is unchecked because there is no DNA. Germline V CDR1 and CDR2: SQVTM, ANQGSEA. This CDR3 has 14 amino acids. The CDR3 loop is CSVEGGASSYEQYF.

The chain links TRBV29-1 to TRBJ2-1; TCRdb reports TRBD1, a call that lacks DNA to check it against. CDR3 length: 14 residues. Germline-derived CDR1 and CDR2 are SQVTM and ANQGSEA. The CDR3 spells CSVEEGQGNNEQFF.

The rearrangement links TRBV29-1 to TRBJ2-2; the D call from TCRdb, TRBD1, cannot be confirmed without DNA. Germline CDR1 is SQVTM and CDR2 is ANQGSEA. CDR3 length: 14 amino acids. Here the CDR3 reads CSVGGLAGTGELFF.

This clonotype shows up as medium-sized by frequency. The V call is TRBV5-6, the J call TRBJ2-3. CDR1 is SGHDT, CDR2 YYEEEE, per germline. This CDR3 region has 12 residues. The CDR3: CASTQTEDTQYF. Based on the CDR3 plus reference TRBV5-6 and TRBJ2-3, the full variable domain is DAGVTQSPTHLIKTRGQQVTLRCSPKSGHDTVSWYQQALGQGPQFIFQYYEEEERQRGNFPDRFSGHQFPNYSSELNVNALLLGDSALYLCASTQTEDTQYFGPGTRLTVL.

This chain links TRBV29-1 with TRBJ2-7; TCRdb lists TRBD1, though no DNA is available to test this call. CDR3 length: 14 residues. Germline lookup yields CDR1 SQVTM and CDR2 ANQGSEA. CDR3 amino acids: CSVEGQGATYEQYF.

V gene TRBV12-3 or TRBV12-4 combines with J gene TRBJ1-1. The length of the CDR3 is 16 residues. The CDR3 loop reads CASRRKTSGMNTEAFF.